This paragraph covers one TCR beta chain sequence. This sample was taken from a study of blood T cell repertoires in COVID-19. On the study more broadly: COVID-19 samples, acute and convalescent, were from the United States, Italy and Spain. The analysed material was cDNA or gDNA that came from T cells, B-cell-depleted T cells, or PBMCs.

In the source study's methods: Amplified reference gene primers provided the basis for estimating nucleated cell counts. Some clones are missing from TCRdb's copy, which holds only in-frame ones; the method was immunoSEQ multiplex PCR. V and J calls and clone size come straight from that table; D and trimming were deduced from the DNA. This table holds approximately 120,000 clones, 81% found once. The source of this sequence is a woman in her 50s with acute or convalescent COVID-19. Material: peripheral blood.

CDR3 sequence: CASSHGQGARPTGETQYF. Here the CDR3 DNA reads TGTGCCAGCAGCCATGGACAGGGGGCGCGGCCCACGGGAGAGACCCAGTACTTC. V gene TRBV7-8 combines with J gene TRBJ2-5; 11 nucleotides match TRBD1. Germline CDR1 SGHVS, CDR2 FQNEAQ. With V trimmed by 5 bases and J by 4 bases, 15 bases remained unmatched. CDR3 length: 18 residues. The variable domain in full, completed from reference TRBV7-8 and TRBJ2-5, reads GAGVSQSPRYKVAKRGQDVALRCDPISGHVSLFWYQQALGQGPEFLTYFQNEAQLDKSGLPSDRFFAERPEGSVSTLKIQRTQQEDSAVYLCASSHGQGARPTGETQYFGPGTRLLVL.